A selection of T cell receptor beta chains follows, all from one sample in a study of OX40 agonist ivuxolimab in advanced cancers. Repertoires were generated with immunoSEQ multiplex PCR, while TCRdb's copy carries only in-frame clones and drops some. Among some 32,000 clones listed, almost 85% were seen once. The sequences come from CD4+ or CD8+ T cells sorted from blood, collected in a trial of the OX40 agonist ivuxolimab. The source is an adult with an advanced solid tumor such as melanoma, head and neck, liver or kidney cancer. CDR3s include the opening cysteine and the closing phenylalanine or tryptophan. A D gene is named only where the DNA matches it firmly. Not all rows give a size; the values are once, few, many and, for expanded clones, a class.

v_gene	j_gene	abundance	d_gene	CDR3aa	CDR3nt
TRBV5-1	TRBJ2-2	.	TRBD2	CASSPQGLVNTGELFF	TGCGCCAGCAGCCCCCAGGGACTAGTTAATACCGGGGAGCTGTTTTTT
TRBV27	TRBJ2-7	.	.	CASSSGTFIDEQYF	TGTGCCAGCAGCTCCGGGACTTTTATCGACGAGCAGTACTTC
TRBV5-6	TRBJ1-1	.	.	CASSFWVNTEAFF	TGTGCCAGCAGCTTCTGGGTGAACACTGAAGCTTTCTTT
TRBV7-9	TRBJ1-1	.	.	CASRSQGMNTEAFF	TGTGCCAGCAGATCCCAGGGTATGAACACTGAAGCTTTCTTT
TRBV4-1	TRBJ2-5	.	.	CASSQEGETQYF	TGCGCCAGCAGCCAAGAAGGGGAGACCCAGTACTTC
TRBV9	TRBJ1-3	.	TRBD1	CASSATGGAGGNTIYF	TGTGCCAGCAGCGCCACAGGGGGCGCGGGAGGAAACACCATATATTTT
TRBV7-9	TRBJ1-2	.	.	CASSLDTDYGYTF	TGTGCCAGCAGCTTAGACACTGACTATGGCTACACCTTC
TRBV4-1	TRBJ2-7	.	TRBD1	CASSPGTGVTYEQYF	TGCGCCAGCAGCCCTGGGACAGGGGTGACCTACGAGCAGTACTTC
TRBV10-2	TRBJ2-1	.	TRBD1	CASSARDRNLKTYNEQFF	TGCGCCAGCAGTGCTCGGGACAGGAATCTAAAAACCTACAATGAGCAGTTCTTC
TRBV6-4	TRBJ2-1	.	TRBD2	CASSASPAGGNEQFF	TGTGCCAGCAGTGCCTCTCCAGCGGGAGGGAATGAGCAGTTCTTC
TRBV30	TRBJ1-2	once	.	CAWSVRGHPSSTF	TGTGCCTGGAGTGTCCGTGGACACCCTTCCAGCACCTTC
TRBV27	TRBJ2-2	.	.	CASSLPSSGELFF	TGTGCCAGCAGTCTCCCCTCCTCCGGGGAGCTGTTTTTT
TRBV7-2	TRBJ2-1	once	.	CASSRESSYNEQFF	TGTGCCAGCTCCCGAGAGAGCTCCTACAATGAGCAGTTCTTC
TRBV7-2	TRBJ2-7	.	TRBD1	CASSLYDRGDEQYF	TGTGCCAGCAGCCTATACGACAGGGGCGACGAGCAGTACTTC
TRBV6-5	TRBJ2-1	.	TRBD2	CASSLGTSGRNEQFF	TGTGCCAGCAGTTTGGGGACTAGCGGGAGGAATGAGCAGTTCTTC
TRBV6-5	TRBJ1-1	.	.	CASSSGDTEAFF	TGTGCCAGCAGTTCCGGGGATACTGAAGCTTTCTTT
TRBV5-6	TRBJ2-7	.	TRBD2	CASSGRLAGGSYEQYF	TGTGCCAGCAGCGGCCGACTAGCGGGAGGTTCCTACGAGCAGTACTTC
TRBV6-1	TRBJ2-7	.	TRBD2	CAGRGTSSYEQYF	TGTGCCGGCCGGGGGACTAGCTCCTACGAGCAGTACTTC
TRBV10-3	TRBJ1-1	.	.	CAISNTGRVNTEAFF	TGTGCCATCAGCAACACGGGACGGGTCAACACTGAAGCTTTCTTT
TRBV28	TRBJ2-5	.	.	CASSPLDNNPQETQYF	TGTGCCAGCAGTCCCCTGGACAACAACCCTCAAGAGACCCAGTACTTC
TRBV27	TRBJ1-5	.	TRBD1	CASSLSRQGGNQPQHF	TGTGCCAGCAGTTTATCGAGACAGGGTGGGAATCAGCCCCAGCATTTT
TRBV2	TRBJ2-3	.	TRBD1	CASTVGQSTDTQYF	TGTGCCAGCACCGTGGGACAGAGCACAGATACGCAGTATTTT
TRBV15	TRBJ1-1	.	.	CATSTGAEAFF	TGTGCCACCAGCACCGGGGCTGAAGCTTTCTTT
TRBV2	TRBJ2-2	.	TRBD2	CARGGTGELFF	TGTGCCCGGGGGGGCACCGGGGAGCTGTTTTTT
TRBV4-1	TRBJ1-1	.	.	CASSQDRGGTEAFF	TGCGCCAGCAGCCAAGATCGGGGAGGGACTGAAGCTTTCTTT
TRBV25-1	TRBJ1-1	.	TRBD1	CASSLTGVEAFF	TGTGCCAGCAGTCTTACAGGGGTTGAAGCTTTCTTT
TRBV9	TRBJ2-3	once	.	CASSVGGGFSTDTQYF	TGTGCCAGCAGCGTAGGTGGGGGGTTTTCCACAGATACGCAGTATTTT
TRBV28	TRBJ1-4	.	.	CASSLSTGKRRFF	TGTGCCAGCAGTTTATCCACAGGGAAAAGAAGATTTTTT
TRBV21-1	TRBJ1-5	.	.	CASSLSRDQPQHF	TGTGCCAGCAGCCTTTCCCGGGATCAGCCCCAGCATTTT
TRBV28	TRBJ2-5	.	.	CASTLDGLCQYF	TGTGCCAGCACCTTGGACGGTCTTTGCCAGTACTTC
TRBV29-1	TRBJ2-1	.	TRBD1	CSARTGNNEQFF	TGCAGCGCGCGGACAGGTAACAATGAGCAGTTCTTC
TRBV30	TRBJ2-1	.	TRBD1	CAWSGGQGLNEQFF	TGTGCCTGGAGTGGGGGACAGGGGTTGAATGAGCAGTTCTTC
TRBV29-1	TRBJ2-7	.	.	CSAGTQSYEQYF	TGCAGCGCAGGGACACAAAGCTACGAGCAGTACTTC
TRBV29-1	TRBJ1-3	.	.	CSVLEDSNTIYF	TGCAGCGTTCTGGAGGACTCAAACACCATATATTTT
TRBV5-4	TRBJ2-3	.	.	CASSLAGRRTDTQYF	TGTGCCAGCAGCTTGGCCGGACGGCGCACAGATACGCAGTATTTT
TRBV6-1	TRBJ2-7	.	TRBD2	CASNIGTSYYEQYF	TGTGCCAGCAATATCGGGACTAGCTACTACGAGCAGTACTTC
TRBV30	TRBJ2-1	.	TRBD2	CAWSTGLAGGNEQFF	TGTGCCTGGAGCACGGGACTAGCGGGAGGGAATGAGCAGTTCTTC
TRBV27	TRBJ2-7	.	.	CASSFRSTYEQYF	TGTGCCAGCAGTTTTAGATCCACCTACGAGCAGTACTTC
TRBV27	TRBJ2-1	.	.	CASSSPHSVHEQFF	TGTGCCAGCAGTTCCCCGCATAGCGTACATGAGCAGTTCTTC
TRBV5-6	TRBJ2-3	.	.	CTSGQATDTQYF	TGCACATCGGGCCAGGCCACAGATACGCAGTATTTT
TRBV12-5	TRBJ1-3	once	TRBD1	CASGLATGTGGMNTIYF	TGTGCTAGTGGTTTGGCTACCGGGACAGGGGGAATGAACACCATATATTTT
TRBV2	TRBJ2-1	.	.	CASSERPANTEQFF	TGTGCCAGCAGTGAAAGGCCAGCTAATACCGAGCAGTTCTTC
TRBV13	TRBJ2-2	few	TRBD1	CASSRRTGTGGTGELFF	TGTGCCAGCAGCAGACGGACCGGGACAGGGGGCACCGGGGAGCTGTTTTTT
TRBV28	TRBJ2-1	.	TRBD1	CASSSTGRSSYNEQFF	TGTGCCAGCAGTTCGACAGGGAGAAGCTCCTACAATGAGCAGTTCTTC
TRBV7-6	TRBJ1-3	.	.	CASSPRSRSSGNTIYF	TGTGCCAGCAGCCCCCGTTCAAGGAGCTCTGGAAACACCATATATTTT
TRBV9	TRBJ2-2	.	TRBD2	CASGGHDTGELFF	TGTGCCTCGGGGGGGCATGACACCGGGGAGCTGTTTTTT
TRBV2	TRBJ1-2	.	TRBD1	CASRNLRTGIAYGYTF	TGTGCCAGCAGAAACCTTCGGACAGGGATAGCCTATGGCTACACCTTC
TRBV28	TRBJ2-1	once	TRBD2	CASSFELATYNEQFF	TGTGCCAGCAGTTTCGAACTAGCGACCTACAATGAGCAGTTCTTC
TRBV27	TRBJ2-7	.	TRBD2	CASSPFGERGPYEQYF	TGTGCCAGCAGTCCCTTCGGGGAGCGGGGGCCCTACGAGCAGTACTTC
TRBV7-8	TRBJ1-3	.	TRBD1	CASSSDRGSGNTIYF	TGTGCCAGCAGCTCCGACAGGGGTTCTGGAAACACCATATATTTT
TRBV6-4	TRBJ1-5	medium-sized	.	CASSLSPDSNQPQHF	TGTGCCAGCAGCCTATCCCCCGATAGCAATCAGCCCCAGCATTTT
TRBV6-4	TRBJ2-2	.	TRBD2	CASSVSGGTGELFF	TGTGCCAGCAGTGTGAGCGGGGGCACCGGGGAGCTGTTTTTT
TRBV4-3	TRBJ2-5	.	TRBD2	CASSQGGGVETQYF	TGCGCCAGCAGCCAAGGTGGGGGGGTGGAGACCCAGTACTTC
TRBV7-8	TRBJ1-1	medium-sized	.	CASSFGVLPFF	TGTGCCAGCAGCTTCGGAGTCCTGCCTTTCTTT
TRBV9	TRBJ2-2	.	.	CASSVSGVARGGELFF	TGTGCCAGCAGCGTATCGGGAGTGGCCAGGGGAGGGGAGCTGTTTTTT
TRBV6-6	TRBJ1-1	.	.	CASTGGGTEAFF	TGTGCCAGCACGGGGGGGGGCACTGAAGCTTTCTTT
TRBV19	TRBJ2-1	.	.	CASSISTDSYNEQFF	TGTGCCAGTAGTATATCTACGGACTCCTACAATGAGCAGTTCTTC
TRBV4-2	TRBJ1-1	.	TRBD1	CASSQGQGVTEAFF	TGTGCCAGCAGCCAGGGACAGGGGGTTACTGAAGCTTTCTTT
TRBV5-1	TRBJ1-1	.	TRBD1	CASSEDRGGDTEAFF	TGCGCCAGCAGCGAAGACAGGGGAGGCGACACTGAAGCTTTCTTT
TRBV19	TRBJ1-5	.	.	CASSTLGINQPQHF	TGTGCCAGTAGTACCCTTGGGATAAACCAGCCCCAGCATTTT